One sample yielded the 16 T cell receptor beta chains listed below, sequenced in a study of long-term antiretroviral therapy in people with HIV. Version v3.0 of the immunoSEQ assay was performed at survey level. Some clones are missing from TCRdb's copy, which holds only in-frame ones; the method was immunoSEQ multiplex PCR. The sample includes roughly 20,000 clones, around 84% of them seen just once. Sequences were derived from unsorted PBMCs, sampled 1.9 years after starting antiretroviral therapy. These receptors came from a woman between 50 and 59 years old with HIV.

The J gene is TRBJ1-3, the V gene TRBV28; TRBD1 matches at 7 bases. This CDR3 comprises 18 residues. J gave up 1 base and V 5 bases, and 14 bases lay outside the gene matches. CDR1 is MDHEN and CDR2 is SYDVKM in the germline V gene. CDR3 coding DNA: TGTGCCAGCAGTCTGTCCCGTCTGACAGGGTTTTCTGGAAACACCATATATTTT. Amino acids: CASSLSRLTGFSGNTIYF.

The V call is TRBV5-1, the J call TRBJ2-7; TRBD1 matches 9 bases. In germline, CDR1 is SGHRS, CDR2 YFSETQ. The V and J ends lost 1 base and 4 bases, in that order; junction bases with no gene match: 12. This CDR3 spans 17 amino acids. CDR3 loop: CASSLQTMDRGSYEQYF. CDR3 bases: TGCGCCAGCAGCTTGCAAACCATGGACAGGGGTAGTTACGAGCAGTACTTC. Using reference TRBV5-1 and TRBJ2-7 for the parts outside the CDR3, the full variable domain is KAGVTQTPRYLIKTRGQQVTLSCSPISGHRSVSWYQQTPGQGLQFLFEYFSETQRNKGNFPGRFSGRQFSNSRSEMNVSTLELGDSALYLCASSLQTMDRGSYEQYFGPGTRLTVT.

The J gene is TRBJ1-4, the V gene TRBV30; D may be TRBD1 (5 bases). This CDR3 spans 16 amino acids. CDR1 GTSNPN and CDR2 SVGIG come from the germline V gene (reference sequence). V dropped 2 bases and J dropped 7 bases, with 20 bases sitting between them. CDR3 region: CAWSRSGGGAGEKLFF. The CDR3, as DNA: TGTGCCTGGAGTAGATCGGGGGGTGGGGCGGGTGAAAAACTGTTTTTT.

The CDR3 reads CASSPGGAYTGELFF. The CDR3 bases are TGTGCCAGCAGCCCTGGGGGGGCATACACCGGGGAGCTGTTTTTT. The rearrangement uses TRBV7-3 and TRBJ2-2; tentative D call: TRBD2 (7 bases). This CDR3 comprises 15 residues. The V and J ends lost 5 bases and 3 bases respectively, with 13 bases between them. Germline loops: CDR1 SGHTA, CDR2 FQGTGA.

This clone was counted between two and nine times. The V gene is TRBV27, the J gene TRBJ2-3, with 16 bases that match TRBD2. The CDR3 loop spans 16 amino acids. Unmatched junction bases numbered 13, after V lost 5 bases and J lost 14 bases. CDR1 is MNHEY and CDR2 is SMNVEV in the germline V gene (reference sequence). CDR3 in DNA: TGTGCCAGCAGTCCGTTAGGGACTAGCGGGGGGGCGCACTCGTATTTT. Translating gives CASSPLGTSGGAHSYF.

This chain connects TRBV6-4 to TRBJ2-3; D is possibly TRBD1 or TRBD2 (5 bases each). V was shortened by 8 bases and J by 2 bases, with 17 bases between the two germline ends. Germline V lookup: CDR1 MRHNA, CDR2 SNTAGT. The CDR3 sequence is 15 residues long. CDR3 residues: CASSLGGTDTDTQYF. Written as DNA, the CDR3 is TGTGCCAGCTCCCTTGGGGGTACAGACACAGATACGCAGTATTTT.

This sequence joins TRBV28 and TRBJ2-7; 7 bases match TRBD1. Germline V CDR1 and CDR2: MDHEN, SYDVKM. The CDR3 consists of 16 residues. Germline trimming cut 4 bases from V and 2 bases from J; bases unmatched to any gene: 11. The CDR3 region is CASSSPLRGRTYEQYF. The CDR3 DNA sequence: TGTGCCAGCAGTTCGCCCCTAAGGGGGCGCACCTACGAGCAGTACTTC. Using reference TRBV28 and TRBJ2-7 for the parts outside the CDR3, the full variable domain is DVKVTQSSRYLVKRTGEKVFLECVQDMDHENMFWYRQDPGLGLRLIYFSYDVKMKEKGDIPEGYSVSREKKERFSLILESASTNQTSMYLCASSSPLRGRTYEQYFGPGTRLTVT.

The CDR3 DNA reads as TGCGCCAGCAGCCACCAACAGGCGCCGAACACTGAAGCTTTCTTT. It translates to CASSHQQAPNTEAFF. The V call is TRBV4-3, the J call TRBJ1-1; D is perhaps TRBD1 (5 bases). V shed 3 bases and J shed 1 base, with 12 bases lying between them. The germline V gene has CDR1 LGHNA and CDR2 YSLEER. This CDR3 region has 15 residues.

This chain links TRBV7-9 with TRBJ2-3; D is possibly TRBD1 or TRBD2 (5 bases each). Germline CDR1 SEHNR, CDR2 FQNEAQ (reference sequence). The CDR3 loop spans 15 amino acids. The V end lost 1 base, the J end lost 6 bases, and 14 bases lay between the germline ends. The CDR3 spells CASSLDGTRSDTQYF. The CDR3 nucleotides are TGTGCCAGCAGCTTAGACGGGACCAGAAGCGATACGCAGTATTTT. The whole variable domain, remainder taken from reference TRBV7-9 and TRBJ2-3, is DTGVSQNPRHKITKRGQNVTFRCDPISEHNRLYWYRQTLGQGPEFLTYFQNEAQLEKSRLLSDRFSAERPKGSFSTLEIQRTEQGDSAMYLCASSLDGTRSDTQYFGPGTRLTVL.

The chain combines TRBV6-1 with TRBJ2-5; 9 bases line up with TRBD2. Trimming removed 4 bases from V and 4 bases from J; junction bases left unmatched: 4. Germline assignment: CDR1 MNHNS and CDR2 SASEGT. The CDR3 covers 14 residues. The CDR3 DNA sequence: TGTGCCAGCAGTGCGCGTAGCGGGGGAGAGACCCAGTACTTC. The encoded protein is CASSARSGGETQYF.

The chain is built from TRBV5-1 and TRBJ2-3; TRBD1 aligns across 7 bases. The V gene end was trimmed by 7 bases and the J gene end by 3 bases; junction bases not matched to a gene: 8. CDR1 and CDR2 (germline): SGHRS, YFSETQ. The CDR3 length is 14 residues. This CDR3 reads CASGDRVGTDTQYF. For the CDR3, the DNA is TGCGCCAGCGGCGACAGGGTAGGGACAGATACGCAGTATTTT.

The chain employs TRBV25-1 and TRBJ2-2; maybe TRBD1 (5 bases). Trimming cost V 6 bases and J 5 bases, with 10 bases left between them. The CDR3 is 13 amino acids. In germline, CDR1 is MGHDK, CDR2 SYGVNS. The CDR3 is CASSAGWTGELFF. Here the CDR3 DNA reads TGTGCCAGCAGCGCAGGGTGGACCGGGGAGCTGTTTTTT.

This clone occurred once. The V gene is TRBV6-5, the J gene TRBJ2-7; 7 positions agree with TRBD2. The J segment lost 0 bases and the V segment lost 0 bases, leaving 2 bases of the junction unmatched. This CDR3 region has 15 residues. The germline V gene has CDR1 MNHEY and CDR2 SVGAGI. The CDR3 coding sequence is TGTGCCAGCAGTTACTCGCGGGGGAGCTCCTACGAGCAGTACTTC. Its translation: CASSYSRGSSYEQYF.

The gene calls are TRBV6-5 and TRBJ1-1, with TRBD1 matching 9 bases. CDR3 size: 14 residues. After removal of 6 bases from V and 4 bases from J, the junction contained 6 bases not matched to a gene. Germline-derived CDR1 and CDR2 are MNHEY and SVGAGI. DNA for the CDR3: TGTGCCAGCAGGGCTGGACAGGGGTTCACTGAAGCTTTCTTT. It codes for CASRAGQGFTEAFF.

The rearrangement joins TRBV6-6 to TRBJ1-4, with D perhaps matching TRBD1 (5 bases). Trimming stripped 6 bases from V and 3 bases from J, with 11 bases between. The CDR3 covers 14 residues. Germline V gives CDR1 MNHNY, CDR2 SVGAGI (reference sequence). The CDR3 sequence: CASSDGASNEKLFF. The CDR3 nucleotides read TGTGCCAGCAGCGACGGGGCCTCTAATGAAAAACTGTTTTTT.

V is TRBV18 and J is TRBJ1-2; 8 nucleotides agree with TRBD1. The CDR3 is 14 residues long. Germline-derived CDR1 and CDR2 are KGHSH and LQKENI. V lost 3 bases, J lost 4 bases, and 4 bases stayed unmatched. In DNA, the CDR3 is TGTGCCAGCTCACCGGACAGGGATCCCTATGGCTACACCTTC. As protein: CASSPDRDPYGYTF.